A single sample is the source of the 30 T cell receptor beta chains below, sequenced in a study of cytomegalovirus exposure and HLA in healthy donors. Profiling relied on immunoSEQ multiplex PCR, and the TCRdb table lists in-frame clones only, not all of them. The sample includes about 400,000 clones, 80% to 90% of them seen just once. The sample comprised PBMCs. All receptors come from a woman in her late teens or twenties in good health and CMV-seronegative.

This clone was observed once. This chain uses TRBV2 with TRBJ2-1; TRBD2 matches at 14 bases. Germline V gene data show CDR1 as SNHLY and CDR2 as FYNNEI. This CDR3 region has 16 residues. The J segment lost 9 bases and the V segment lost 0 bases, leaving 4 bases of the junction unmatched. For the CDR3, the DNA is TGTGCCAGCAGTGAAGCGGGGACTAGCGGGAGCAGTGAGCAGTTCTTC. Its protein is CASSEAGTSGSSEQFF.

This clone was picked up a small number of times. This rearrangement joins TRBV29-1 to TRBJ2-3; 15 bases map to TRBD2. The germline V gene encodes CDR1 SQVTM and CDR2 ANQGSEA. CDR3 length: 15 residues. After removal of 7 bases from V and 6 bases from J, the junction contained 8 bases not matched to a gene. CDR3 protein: CSASPGTSGRDTQYF. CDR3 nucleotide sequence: TGCAGCGCTAGCCCCGGGACTAGCGGGAGGGATACGCAGTATTTT.

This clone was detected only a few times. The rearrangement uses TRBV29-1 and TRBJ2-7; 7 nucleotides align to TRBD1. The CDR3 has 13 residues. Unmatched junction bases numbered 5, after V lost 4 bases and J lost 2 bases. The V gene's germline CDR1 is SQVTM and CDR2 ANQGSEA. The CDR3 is CSVGGGNTYEQYF. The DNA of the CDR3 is TGCAGCGTTGGAGGGGGCAACACCTACGAGCAGTACTTC.

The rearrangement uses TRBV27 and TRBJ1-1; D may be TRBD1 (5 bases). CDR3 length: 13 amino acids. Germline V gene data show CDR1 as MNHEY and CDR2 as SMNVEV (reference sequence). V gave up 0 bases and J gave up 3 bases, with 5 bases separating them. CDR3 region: CASSLSRDTEAFF. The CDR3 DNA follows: TGTGCCAGCAGTTTATCCAGGGACACTGAAGCTTTCTTT.

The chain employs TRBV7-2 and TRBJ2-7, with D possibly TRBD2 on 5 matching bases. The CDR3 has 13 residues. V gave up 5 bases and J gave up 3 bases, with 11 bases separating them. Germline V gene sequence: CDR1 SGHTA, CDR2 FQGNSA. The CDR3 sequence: CASSTTGYYEQYF. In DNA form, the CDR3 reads TGTGCCAGCAGCACTACGGGGTACTACGAGCAGTACTTC. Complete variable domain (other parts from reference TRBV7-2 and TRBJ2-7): GAGVSQSPSNKVTEKGKDVELRCDPISGHTALYWYRQSLGQGLEFLIYFQGNSAPDKSGLPSDRFSAERTGGSVSTLTIQRTQQEDSAVYLCASSTTGYYEQYFGPGTRLTVT.

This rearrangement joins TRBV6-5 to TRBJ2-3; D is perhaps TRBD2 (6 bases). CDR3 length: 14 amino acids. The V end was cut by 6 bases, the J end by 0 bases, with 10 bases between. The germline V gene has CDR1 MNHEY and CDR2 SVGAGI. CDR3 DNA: TGTGCCAGCAGGTTAGCGGCTAGCACAGATACGCAGTATTTT. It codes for CASRLAASTDTQYF.

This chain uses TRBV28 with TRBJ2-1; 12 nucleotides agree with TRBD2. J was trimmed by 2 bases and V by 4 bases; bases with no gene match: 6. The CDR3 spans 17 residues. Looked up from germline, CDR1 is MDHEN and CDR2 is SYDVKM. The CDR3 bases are TGTGCCAGCAGTTCTCCTAGCGGGGGGGCCCCCTACAATGAGCAGTTCTTC. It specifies CASSSPSGGAPYNEQFF.

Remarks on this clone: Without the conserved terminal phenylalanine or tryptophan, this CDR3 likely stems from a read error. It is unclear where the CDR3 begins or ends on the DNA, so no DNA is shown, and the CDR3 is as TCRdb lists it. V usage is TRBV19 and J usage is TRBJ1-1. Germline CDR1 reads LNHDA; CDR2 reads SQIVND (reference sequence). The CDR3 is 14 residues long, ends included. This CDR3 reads CASSRDSTARPLSV.

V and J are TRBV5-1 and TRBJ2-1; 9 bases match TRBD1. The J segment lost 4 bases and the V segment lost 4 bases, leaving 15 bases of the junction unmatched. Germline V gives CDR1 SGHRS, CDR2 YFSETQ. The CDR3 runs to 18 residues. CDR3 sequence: CASSKSKSGTGRYNEQFF. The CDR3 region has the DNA TGCGCCAGCAGCAAATCAAAATCCGGGACAGGGAGGTACAATGAGCAGTTCTTC.

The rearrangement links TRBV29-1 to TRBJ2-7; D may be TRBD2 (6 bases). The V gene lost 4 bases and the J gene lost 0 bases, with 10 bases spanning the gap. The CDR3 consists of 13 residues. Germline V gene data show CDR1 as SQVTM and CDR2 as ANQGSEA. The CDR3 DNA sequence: TGCAGCGTTGGGGACGGGAGCTCCTACGAGCAGTACTTC. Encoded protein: CSVGDGSSYEQYF.

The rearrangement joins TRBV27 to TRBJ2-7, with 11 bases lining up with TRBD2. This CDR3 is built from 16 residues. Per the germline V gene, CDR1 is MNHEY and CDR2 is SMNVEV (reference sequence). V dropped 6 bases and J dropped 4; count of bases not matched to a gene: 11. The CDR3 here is CASSSSLGLAGYEQYF. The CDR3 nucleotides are TGTGCCAGCAGCTCAAGCCTCGGACTAGCGGGTTACGAGCAGTACTTC.

CDR3 residues: CASSVGSGRASGANVLTF. The CDR3 DNA sequence: TGTGCCAGCAGCGTAGGGAGCGGGAGGGCCTCCGGGGCCAACGTCCTGACTTTC. This chain links TRBV9 with TRBJ2-6; TRBD2 matches at 10 bases. Germline V gene sequence: CDR1 SGDLS, CDR2 YYNGEE. This CDR3 comprises 18 residues. V trimming: 0 bases; J trimming: 4 bases; junction bases outside the gene matches: 7.

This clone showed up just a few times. CDR3 in amino acids: CASGAAPTYEQYF. CDR3 DNA sequence: TGTGCCAGCGGAGCAGCTCCAACCTACGAGCAGTACTTC. This chain connects TRBV27 to TRBJ2-7; D not resolved. V was trimmed by 8 bases and J by 2 bases, leaving 13 bases between them. Germline CDR1 is MNHEY and CDR2 is SMNVEV (reference sequence). The CDR3 is made up of 13 amino acids.

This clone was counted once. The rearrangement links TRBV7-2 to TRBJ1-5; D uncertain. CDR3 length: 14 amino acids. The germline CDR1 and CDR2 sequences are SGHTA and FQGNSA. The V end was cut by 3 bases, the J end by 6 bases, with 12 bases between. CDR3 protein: CASSLPSAGQPQHF. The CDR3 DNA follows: TGTGCCAGCAGCTTGCCCTCCGCGGGTCAGCCCCAGCATTTT. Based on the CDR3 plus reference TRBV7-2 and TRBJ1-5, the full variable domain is GAGVSQSPSNKVTEKGKDVELRCDPISGHTALYWYRQSLGQGLEFLIYFQGNSAPDKSGLPSDRFSAERTGGSVSTLTIQRTQQEDSAVYLCASSLPSAGQPQHFGDGTRLSIL.

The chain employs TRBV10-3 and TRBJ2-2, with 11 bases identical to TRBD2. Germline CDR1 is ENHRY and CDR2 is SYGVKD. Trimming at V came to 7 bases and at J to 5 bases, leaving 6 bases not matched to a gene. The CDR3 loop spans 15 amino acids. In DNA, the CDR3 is TGTGCCATCAAATCGGGACTAGCGGATACCGGGGAGCTGTTTTTT. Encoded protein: CAIKSGLADTGELFF.

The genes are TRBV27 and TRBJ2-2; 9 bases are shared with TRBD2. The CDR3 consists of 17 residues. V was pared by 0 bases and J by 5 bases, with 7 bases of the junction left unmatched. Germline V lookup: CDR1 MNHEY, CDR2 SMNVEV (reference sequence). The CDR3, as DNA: TGTGCCAGCAGTTTATCGATCGGGACTAGCATGACCGGGGAGCTGTTTTTT. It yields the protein CASSLSIGTSMTGELFF.

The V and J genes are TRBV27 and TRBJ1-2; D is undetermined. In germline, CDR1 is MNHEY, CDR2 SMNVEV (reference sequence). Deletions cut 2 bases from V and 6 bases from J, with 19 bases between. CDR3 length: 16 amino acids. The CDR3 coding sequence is TGTGCCAGCAGTTTAAGGGAGAGGGTCTCCGGGGATGGCTACACCTTC. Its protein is CASSLRERVSGDGYTF.

CDR3 protein: CASSVGGRYRIEQFF. DNA for the CDR3: TGTGCCAGCAGCGTAGGGGGGAGGTACAGGATTGAGCAGTTCTTC. This chain joins TRBV9 and TRBJ2-1; possibly TRBD2 for D (6 bases). The CDR3 spans 15 residues. V was shortened by 0 bases and J by 9 bases, with 16 bases between the two germline ends. Germline V gene lookup returns CDR1 SGDLS and CDR2 YYNGEE.

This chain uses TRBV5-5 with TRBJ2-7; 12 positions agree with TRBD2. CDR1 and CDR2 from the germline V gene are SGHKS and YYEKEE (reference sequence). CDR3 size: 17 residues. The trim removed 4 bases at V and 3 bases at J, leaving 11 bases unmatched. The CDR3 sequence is CASSLGLAGRRDYEQYF. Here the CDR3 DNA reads TGTGCCAGCAGCCTAGGACTAGCGGGAAGGAGAGACTACGAGCAGTACTTC.

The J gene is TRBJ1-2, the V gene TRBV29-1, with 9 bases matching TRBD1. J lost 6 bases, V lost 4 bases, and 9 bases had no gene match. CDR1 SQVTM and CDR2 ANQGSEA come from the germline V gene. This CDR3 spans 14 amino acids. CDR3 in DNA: TGCAGCGTTGGCCCTGGACAGGGGCGGGATGGCTACACCTTC. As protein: CSVGPGQGRDGYTF.

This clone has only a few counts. The CDR3 sequence: CASSQDREGAPYEQYF. CDR3 coding DNA: TGCGCCAGCAGCCAAGATCGAGAAGGGGCGCCCTACGAGCAGTACTTC. The J gene is TRBJ2-7, the V gene TRBV4-1, with D maybe TRBD1 (5 bases). CDR3 length: 16 amino acids. Trimming pared 0 bases from V and 2 bases from J, leaving 14 bases between. CDR1 is MGHRA, CDR2 YSYEKL, per germline.

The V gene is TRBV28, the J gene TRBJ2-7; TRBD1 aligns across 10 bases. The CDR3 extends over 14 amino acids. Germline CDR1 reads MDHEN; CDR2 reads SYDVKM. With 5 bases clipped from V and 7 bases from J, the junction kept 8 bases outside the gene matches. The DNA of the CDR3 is TGTGCCAGCAGTATGACAGGGGGCTCGGTGGAGCAGTACTTC. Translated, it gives CASSMTGGSVEQYF.

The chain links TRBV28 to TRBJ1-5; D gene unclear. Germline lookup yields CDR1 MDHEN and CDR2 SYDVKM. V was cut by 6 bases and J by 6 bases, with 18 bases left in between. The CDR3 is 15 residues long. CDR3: CASRGWREGAQPQHF. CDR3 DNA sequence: TGTGCCAGCAGGGGGTGGAGGGAGGGTGCTCAGCCCCAGCATTTT.

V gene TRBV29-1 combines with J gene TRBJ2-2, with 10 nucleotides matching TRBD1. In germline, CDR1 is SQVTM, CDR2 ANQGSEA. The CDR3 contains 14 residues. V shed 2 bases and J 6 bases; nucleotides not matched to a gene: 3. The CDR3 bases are TGCAGCGTTGAACGGGACAGGGGTTCCGGGGAGCTGTTTTTT. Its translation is CSVERDRGSGELFF.

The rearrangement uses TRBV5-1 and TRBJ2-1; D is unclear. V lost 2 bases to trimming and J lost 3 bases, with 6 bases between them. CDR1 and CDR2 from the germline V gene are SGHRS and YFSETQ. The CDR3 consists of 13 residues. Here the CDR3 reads CASSLLLYNEQFF. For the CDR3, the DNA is TGCGCCAGCAGCTTACTCCTCTACAATGAGCAGTTCTTC.

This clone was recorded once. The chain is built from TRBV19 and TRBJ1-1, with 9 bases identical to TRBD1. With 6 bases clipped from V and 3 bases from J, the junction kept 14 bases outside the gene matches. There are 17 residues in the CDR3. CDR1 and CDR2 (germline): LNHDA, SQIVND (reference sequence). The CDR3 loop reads CASSGVPGQGSDTEAFF. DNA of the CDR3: TGTGCCAGTAGCGGGGTCCCGGGACAGGGATCGGACACTGAAGCTTTCTTT.

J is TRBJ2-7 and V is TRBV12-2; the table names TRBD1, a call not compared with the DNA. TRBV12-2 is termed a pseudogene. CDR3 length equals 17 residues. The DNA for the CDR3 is TGTGCAAGTCGCCCGCAATCCAGGGGGCGAGACTCCTACGAGCAGTACTTC. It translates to CASRPQSRGRDSYEQYF.

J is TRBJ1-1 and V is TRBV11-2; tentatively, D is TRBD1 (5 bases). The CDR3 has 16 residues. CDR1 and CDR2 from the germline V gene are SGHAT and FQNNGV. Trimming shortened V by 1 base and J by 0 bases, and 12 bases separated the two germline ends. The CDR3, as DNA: TGTGCCAGCAGCTTAGGCGTGGGCAGGGTGAACACTGAAGCTTTCTTT. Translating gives CASSLGVGRVNTEAFF. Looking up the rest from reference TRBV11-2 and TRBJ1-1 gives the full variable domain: EAGVAQSPRYKIIEKRQSVAFWCNPISGHATLYWYQQILGQGPKLLIQFQNNGVVDDSQLPKDRFSAERLKGVDSTLKIQPAKLEDSAVYLCASSLGVGRVNTEAFFGQGTRLTVV.

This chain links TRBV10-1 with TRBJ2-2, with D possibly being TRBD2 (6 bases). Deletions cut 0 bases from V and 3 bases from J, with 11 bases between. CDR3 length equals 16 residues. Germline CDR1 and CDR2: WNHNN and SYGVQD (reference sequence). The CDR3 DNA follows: TGCGCCAGCAGTGAGTCGATCAGGGACTACACCGGGGAGCTGTTTTTT. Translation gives CASSESIRDYTGELFF.

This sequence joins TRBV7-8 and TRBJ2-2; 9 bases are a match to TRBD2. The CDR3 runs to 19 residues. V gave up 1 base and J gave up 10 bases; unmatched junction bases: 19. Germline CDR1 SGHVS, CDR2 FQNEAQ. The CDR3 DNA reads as TGTGCCAGCAGCTTAGGTTGGGGCCTGCGGGAGGGCCGAGAAAAGGAGCTGTTTTTT. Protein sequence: CASSLGWGLREGREKELFF.